This T cell receptor (delta chain) was captured by sequencing in a study of gamma-delta T cells after stem cell transplantation. Germline V CDR1 and CDR2: GEAIGNYY, EKD. This CDR3 spans 19 amino acids. Trimming removed 0 bases from V and 0 bases from J; junction bases left unmatched: 14. TCRdb made new clone calls on the RT-PCR reads using CATT. The sample holds around 1,200 delta-chain clones; 18% are singletons and the top ten take nearly 30%. This TCR was recovered from a human donor. It is not recorded whose cells these are; they may come from a transplant donor. The sequencing input was gamma-delta T cells. The chain is built from TRDV2 and TRDJ1; 8 positions agree with TRDD3. CDR3 sequence: CACDTVAGGRRHYTDKLIF. CDR3 nucleotides: TGTGCCTGTGACACCGTCGCTGGGGGACGCCGACATTACACCGATAAACTCATCTTT.